This T cell receptor beta chain emerged from a study of CD8 T cells in Susac syndrome (dated by TCRdb to about 2019). Study-level background: Repertoire sequencing was used to test whether CD8+ T cell activation and differentiation in Susac syndrome was antigen driven. The paper's findings and limits, for the study overall: The study acknowledged that relatively few individuals were included in the TCR sequencing and HLA analysis.

A word on this clonotype: Its target antigen remains unknown. Base qualities are not provided; no much larger clone lies one nucleotide away.

RNA was extracted with the RNeasy kit and roughly 0.45 to 1 ug was reverse transcribed using random hexamers. TCR beta CDR3 regions were amplified with the immunoSEQ multiplex PCR assay covering 54 Vbeta and 13 Jbeta segments. PCR amplification bias was corrected by using a synthetic template baseline for primer optimization and computational correction. Regarding the original processing steps: Reads were annotated to V, D and J genes per IMGT and analyzed with immunoSEQ Analyzer, keeping only productive sequences. Clonality was computed as one minus Shannon entropy normalized by log2 of the number of productive unique sequences. For each patient and control, public and private clones were evaluated within the 100 most prevalent clones. Clones were defined as Susac-specific if absent from the healthy and MS cohorts, from 900 to 1,300 published viral clones and from other ImmuneACCESS disease sequences. The public sequencing data were trimmed at Q25 with fastp and processed into clonotypes with MiXCR by TCRdb, which kept only in-frame beta chains. One record per CDR3 amino acid sequence lists the most common genes and DNA. None of the V and J calls come from the authors' own analysis; TCRdb made them. This sample gives just under 150,000 distinct CDR3 sequences in total; roughly 95% of them show up just once. The top ten hold around 0.08% of the sample.

Peripheral blood CD8+ and CD4+ T cells from healthy donors, Susac syndrome patients and multiple sclerosis patients were profiled by high-throughput TCR beta sequencing. Healthy donors were age- and sex-matched controls. Bulk CD8+ and CD4+ T cells were purified by magnetic negative isolation, whereas CD8+ TEMRA cells were enriched by FACS. Blood was drawn into EDTA tubes, processed within 24 hours, and PBMCs were isolated by density gradient centrifugation. PBMCs intended for TCR sequencing were frozen in liquid nitrogen and were later thawed in a 37 degrees C water bath. Purity of sorted or isolated CD4+, CD8+ and CD8+ TEMRA cells was at least 90%. V loses 0 bases of germline sequence and J loses 3 bases, and the interval between the two ends is 14 bases. Including cysteine and phenylalanine, the CDR3 has 16 amino acids. CDR3 DNA is the only sequence kept; it has 48 bases, read in frame from the first base. The germline V gene (reference sequence) specifies SEHNR as CDR1 and FQNEAQ as CDR2.

The sequence is built from TRBV7-9 and TRBJ1-2; the D gene remains uncertain. The material sequenced was CD4+ T cells from PBMCs. The TCR sequence derives from a human donor in good health. The bases read TGTGCCAGCAGCTTAGCCCAAGTCCGGGCCGACTATGGCTACACCTTC. Translated, it reads CASSLAQVRADYGYTF.